A single sample is the source of the 25 T cell receptor beta chains below, sequenced in a study of T cells after yellow fever vaccination. TCRdb re-derived calls from the 5' RACE reads in MiXCR, one entry per CDR3 protein. The profile shows hundreds of thousands of distinct CDR3 sequences, roughly an eighth of them singletons. This sample comprised PBMCs, obtained on the day of the yellow fever booster vaccination. These receptors were obtained from a man younger than 45 who received the YFV17D yellow fever vaccine.

This sequence joins TRBV7-3 and TRBJ2-2; TRBD2 agrees at 7 bases. Germline lookup yields CDR1 SGHTA and CDR2 FQGTGA. This CDR3 region has 15 residues. The J segment lost 6 bases and the V segment lost 5 bases, leaving 9 bases of the junction unmatched. The CDR3 DNA sequence: TGTGCCAGCAGCCCGGGGGGTACCCTCGCCGGGGAGCTGTTTTTT. As protein: CASSPGGTLAGELFF.

A few counts support this clonotype. The genes are TRBV12-3 or TRBV12-4 and TRBJ1-2, with D maybe TRBD1 (5 bases). The CDR3 contains 14 residues. Deletions cut 3 bases from V and 4 bases from J, with 12 bases between. CDR3 in amino acids: CASSFPGLSYGYTF. CDR3 bases: TGTGCCAGCAGTTTTCCAGGGCTATCCTATGGCTACACCTTC.

V usage is TRBV7-9 and J usage is TRBJ2-5; no firm D call. The V end lost 5 bases, the J end lost 9 bases, and 16 bases lay between the germline ends. The CDR3 is 13 residues long. Germline V gene lookup returns CDR1 SEHNR and CDR2 FQNEAQ (reference sequence). As DNA, the CDR3 is TGTGCCAGCAGCCCGCTAGGCCCTTGGGCCCAGTACTTC. This sequence encodes CASSPLGPWAQYF.

The chain is built from TRBV27 and TRBJ2-1; D not certain. This CDR3 is built from 14 residues. Looked up from germline, CDR1 is MNHEY and CDR2 is SMNVEV (reference sequence). Trimming removed 4 bases at V and 7 bases at J, with 14 bases between. The CDR3 sequence: CASSWMPSQNEQFF. The CDR3, as DNA: TGTGCCAGCAGTTGGATGCCCAGCCAAAATGAGCAGTTCTTC.

V and J are TRBV27 and TRBJ2-3; TRBD1 is a possible D gene (6 bases). Looked up from germline, CDR1 is MNHEY and CDR2 is SMNVEV (reference sequence). V shed 4 bases and J shed 3 bases, with 14 bases lying between them. CDR3 length equals 15 residues. The CDR3 DNA reads as TGTGCCAGCAGTTCCTGGGACATGGTGACAGATACGCAGTATTTT. This codes for CASSSWDMVTDTQYF.

Comment on this clonotype: A much larger clonotype is one base distant, so this may be a read error. The conserved phenylalanine or tryptophan normally closing the CDR3 is absent here, so this likely arose from a read error. The chain recombines TRBV4-3 with TRBJ2-2; 7 nucleotides agree with TRBD1. The CDR3 sequence is 16 residues long. Germline values: CDR1 LGHNA, CDR2 YSLEER. J gave up 1 base and V 0 bases, and 2 bases lay outside the gene matches. The CDR3 DNA reads TGCGCCAGCAGCCAAGAGCCAGGGGGGAACACCGGGGAGCTGTTTTTG. The encoded protein is CASSQEPGGNTGELFL.

The chain uses TRBV3-1 and TRBJ2-2, with D possibly matching TRBD2 (6 bases). V was pared by 5 bases and J by 4 bases, with 14 bases between. Germline CDR1 reads LGHDT; CDR2 reads YNNKEL (reference sequence). CDR3 length: 15 amino acids. CDR3 nucleotide sequence: TGTGCCAGCAGCTTTAGCGGACGGGGCACCGGGGAGCTGTTTTTT. Translated: CASSFSGRGTGELFF.

The chain has TRBV6-1 and TRBJ2-5; TRBD2 agrees at 12 bases. The CDR3 sequence is 15 residues long. Per germline, CDR1 MNHNS and CDR2 SASEGT. With 7 bases clipped from V and 3 bases from J, the junction kept 6 bases outside the gene matches. The chain's CDR3 is CASTLTSGREETQYF. The CDR3 DNA reads as TGTGCCAGCACCCTGACTAGCGGGAGAGAAGAGACCCAGTACTTC.

V gene TRBV20-1 combines with J gene TRBJ2-1; D call uncertain. Germline values: CDR1 DFQATT, CDR2 SNEGSKA (reference sequence). V dropped 6 bases and J dropped 6 bases, with 12 bases sitting between them. The CDR3 runs to 12 residues. CDR3 nucleotides: TGCAGTGCCAAGAGGTGGATCAATGAGCAGTTCTTC. Translation: CSAKRWINEQFF.

CDR3 nucleotides: TGTGCCAGCAGTGAATGGGACAGGCCCTCCTATGGCTACACCTTC. It yields the protein CASSEWDRPSYGYTF. V gene TRBV25-1 combines with J gene TRBJ1-2, with 8 bases fitting TRBD1. This CDR3 has 15 residues. The J segment lost 4 bases and the V segment lost 1 base, leaving 5 bases of the junction unmatched. The germline gives CDR1 MGHDK, CDR2 SYGVNS.

The chain is built from TRBV6-5 and TRBJ1-6, with 8 positions matching TRBD1. This CDR3 region has 17 residues. After removal of 0 bases from V and 6 bases from J, the junction contained 7 bases not matched to a gene. Per germline, CDR1 MNHEY and CDR2 SVGAGI. The CDR3 spells CASSYSYRGKSNSPLHF. The DNA for the CDR3 is TGTGCCAGCAGTTACTCGTACAGGGGGAAAAGTAATTCACCCCTCCACTTT.

V and J are TRBV5-1 and TRBJ2-5; 10 nucleotides agree with TRBD1. The CDR3 runs to 16 residues. Germline V gene data show CDR1 as SGHRS and CDR2 as YFSETQ. The V segment lost 4 bases and the J segment 4 bases; nucleotides outside the gene matches: 10. The CDR3 region is CASSPWGRTGGETQYF. For the CDR3, the DNA is TGCGCCAGCAGCCCCTGGGGTCGGACAGGGGGAGAGACCCAGTACTTC.

This clonotype was seen more than once but under ten times. V gene TRBV2 combines with J gene TRBJ2-7; D perhaps matches TRBD2 (7 bases). The length of the CDR3 is 13 residues. Trimming left V 7 bases short and J 5 bases short, with 15 bases between. The germline CDR1 and CDR2 sequences are SNHLY and FYNNEI. CDR3 in amino acids: CASTRGRANEQYF. In DNA form, the CDR3 reads TGTGCCAGCACGAGGGGGAGGGCAAACGAGCAGTACTTC. Supplemented by reference TRBV2 and TRBJ2-7, the full variable domain reads EPEVTQTPSHQVTQMGQEVILRCVPISNHLYFYWYRQILGQKVEFLVSFYNNEISEKSEIFDDQFSVERPDGSNFTLKIRSTKLEDSAMYFCASTRGRANEQYFGPGTRLTVT.

The chain combines TRBV2 with TRBJ2-7, with D possibly being TRBD2 (6 bases). Looked up from germline, CDR1 is SNHLY and CDR2 is FYNNEI. V dropped 7 bases and J dropped 6 bases, with 19 bases sitting between them. The CDR3 has 14 amino acids. Written as DNA, the CDR3 is TGTGCCAGCAAACGGTCCGGAGGGGTGGTCGAGCAGTACTTC. The encoded protein is CASKRSGGVVEQYF.

Many counts were recorded for this clonotype. V and J are TRBV9 and TRBJ2-7; D gene unclear. CDR1 is SGDLS, CDR2 YYNGEE, per germline. Trimming removed 1 base from V and 0 bases from J, with 8 bases in between. The CDR3 is made up of 14 amino acids. The CDR3 protein is CASSVLSSSYEQYF. CDR3 DNA sequence: TGTGCCAGCAGCGTACTCTCCAGCTCCTACGAGCAGTACTTC.

The CDR3 nucleotides read TGCGCCAGCAGTGACTCTAGCGGGAGGGGCAATGAGCAGTTCTTC. Protein: CASSDSSGRGNEQFF. The J gene is TRBJ2-1, the V gene TRBV10-2, with 12 bases aligning to TRBD2. V was pared by 3 bases and J by 6 bases, with 3 bases of the junction left unmatched. The CDR3 is 15 amino acids. CDR1 WSHSY and CDR2 SAAADI come from the germline V gene.

The chain couples TRBV6-5 to TRBJ2-1; either TRBD1 or TRBD2 may fit D (5 bases each). V was trimmed by 0 bases and J by 7 bases, leaving 13 bases between them. Germline CDR1 MNHEY, CDR2 SVGAGI. The CDR3 is made up of 15 amino acids. The CDR3 loop is CASSYSGERQNEQFF. CDR3 nucleotide sequence: TGTGCCAGCAGTTACTCGGGGGAGAGGCAGAATGAGCAGTTCTTC.

The chain recombines TRBV6-5 with TRBJ2-7, with 8 bases fitting TRBD1. The length of the CDR3 is 15 residues. With 2 bases clipped from V and 2 bases from J, the junction kept 5 bases outside the gene matches. Germline CDR1 is MNHEY and CDR2 is SVGAGI. CDR3 region: CASSYRAGGTYEQYF. CDR3 bases: TGTGCCAGCAGTTACAGGGCAGGGGGCACCTACGAGCAGTACTTC.

The V gene is TRBV6-5, the J gene TRBJ2-7, with D uncertain. Germline V gene sequence: CDR1 MNHEY, CDR2 SVGAGI. Between the trimmed V and J ends, which lost 0 bases and 4 bases, there was a span of 10 bases. The CDR3 contains 14 residues. This chain's CDR3 is CASSYSRQAYEQYF. The CDR3 coding sequence is TGTGCCAGCAGTTACTCAAGGCAGGCGTACGAGCAGTACTTC.

This clonotype was recorded at least ten times. This rearrangement joins TRBV12-3 or TRBV12-4 to TRBJ1-5; D is undetermined. The germline V and J ends were trimmed by 2 bases and 4 bases, with 12 bases remaining between them. The CDR3 has 15 amino acids. The CDR3 region is CASSLNPPANQPQHF. For the CDR3, the DNA is TGTGCCAGCAGTTTAAACCCCCCCGCTAATCAGCCCCAGCATTTT.

This clonotype was detected only a few times. The chain carries TRBV20-1 and TRBJ1-4; D unresolved. The CDR3 runs 14 residues. Trimming removed 0 bases at V and 1 base at J, with 6 bases between. Germline V gene lookup returns CDR1 DFQATT and CDR2 SNEGSKA (reference sequence). DNA for the CDR3: TGCAGTGCTAGAGATCTCGGAACTAATGAAAAACTGTTTTTT. Amino acid sequence: CSARDLGTNEKLFF.

The table lists this clonotype with many counts. The chain has TRBV5-1 and TRBJ1-2; D is uncertain. The V and J ends lost 4 bases and 5 bases respectively, with 9 bases between them. Germline assignment: CDR1 SGHRS and CDR2 YFSETQ. The CDR3 is 12 amino acids. Here the CDR3 DNA reads TGCGCCAGCAGCCCCGGGAATTATGGCTACACCTTC. Its translation: CASSPGNYGYTF. Supplemented by reference TRBV5-1 and TRBJ1-2, the full variable domain reads KAGVTQTPRYLIKTRGQQVTLSCSPISGHRSVSWYQQTPGQGLQFLFEYFSETQRNKGNFPGRFSGRQFSNSRSEMNVSTLELGDSALYLCASSPGNYGYTFGSGTRLTVV.

As DNA, the CDR3 is TGTGCCACCGAATCGCGAAGGGAGGCACTCTACGAGCAGTACTTC. Its translation: CATESRREALYEQYF. The V and J genes are TRBV10-3 and TRBJ2-7, with a weak D call TRBD2 (6 bases). Germline V gene data show CDR1 as ENHRY and CDR2 as SYGVKD. V gave up 10 bases and J gave up 3 bases, with 22 bases separating them. CDR3 length: 15 residues.

This clonotype occurred a few times. The genes are TRBV7-9 and TRBJ2-5; no firm D call. Germline V gene lookup returns CDR1 SEHNR and CDR2 FQNEAQ (reference sequence). The V gene lost 5 bases and the J gene lost 4 bases, with 11 bases spanning the gap. This CDR3 region has 13 residues. The CDR3 spells CASSIYPGETQYF. The CDR3 DNA follows: TGTGCCAGCAGCATTTACCCGGGAGAGACCCAGTACTTC.

This chain uses TRBV4-3 with TRBJ2-2; weak D call: TRBD2 (6 bases). The CDR3 is made up of 16 amino acids. Trimming removed 3 bases from V and 2 bases from J, with 13 bases in between. Per the germline V gene, CDR1 is LGHNA and CDR2 is YSLEER. CDR3 protein: CASSHSAGTNTGELFF. DNA for the CDR3: TGCGCCAGCAGCCATTCAGCGGGTACCAACACCGGGGAGCTGTTTTTT.